A single sample is the source of the 8 T cell receptor beta chains below, sequenced in a study of CD8 T cells in ankylosing spondylitis. No antigens are known for them. Findings of the study overall: Seemingly characteristic of ankylosing spondylitis blood was a TCR beta motif consisting of roughly 8 highly homologous variants.

TCRdb re-derived calls from the 5' RACE reads in MiXCR, one entry per CDR3 protein. The sample lists 390,000 or so distinct CDR3 sequences; around 22% were seen once. Sequencing input: blood, either unsorted or a sorted T cell fraction (not recorded which). The source is a male donor with ankylosing spondylitis.

There are a few counts of this clonotype. This chain links TRBV20-1 with TRBJ2-5; 7 bases agree with TRBD2. The CDR3 runs 16 residues. Looked up from germline, CDR1 is DFQATT and CDR2 is SNEGSKA (reference sequence). The V segment lost 1 base and the J segment 1 base; nucleotides outside the gene matches: 9. The CDR3 protein is CSARGLAGDSQETQYF. CDR3 nucleotide sequence: TGCAGTGCTAGAGGGTTGGCGGGAGACAGCCAAGAGACCCAGTACTTC.

This clonotype was observed a handful of times. J is TRBJ2-1 and V is TRBV20-1; D may match TRBD1 or TRBD2 (5 bases each). Germline assignment: CDR1 DFQATT and CDR2 SNEGSKA (reference sequence). CDR3 size: 15 residues. Trimming removed 4 bases at V and 3 bases at J, with 16 bases between. In DNA form, the CDR3 reads TGCAGTGCTACCTTTCGGGTGGGACGCTACAATGAGCAGTTCTTC. As protein: CSATFRVGRYNEQFF.

There are a few counts of this clonotype. The chain links TRBV4-2 to TRBJ2-3; unclear D gene. CDR3 length: 14 amino acids. Trimming shortened V by 0 bases and J by 3 bases, and 7 bases separated the two germline ends. The germline gives CDR1 LGHNA, CDR2 YNFKEQ. The CDR3 coding sequence is TGTGCCAGCAGCCAAGACGCTACGACAGATACGCAGTATTTT. Translating gives CASSQDATTDTQYF.

The V gene is TRBV19, the J gene TRBJ2-3; D is perhaps TRBD2 (7 bases). This CDR3 is 17 amino acids long. The V gene's germline CDR1 is LNHDA and CDR2 SQIVND (reference sequence). V was cut by 5 bases and J by 6 bases, with 24 bases left in between. In DNA, the CDR3 is TGTGCCAGTAGTGCCCGCGGGAGACAGGCGGGCCGGGATACGCAGTATTTT. Protein product: CASSARGRQAGRDTQYF.

This clonotype appeared many times. This chain uses TRBV5-1 with TRBJ1-1, with a weak D call TRBD1 (5 bases). V was clipped by 4 bases and J by 11 bases, with 21 bases between them. The CDR3 is 14 residues long. The germline V gene has CDR1 SGHRS and CDR2 YFSETQ. The CDR3 protein is CASSPPWGETDAFF. The CDR3 DNA follows: TGCGCCAGCAGCCCTCCGTGGGGGGAGACCGACGCTTTCTTT. Looking up the rest from reference TRBV5-1 and TRBJ1-1 gives the full variable domain: KAGVTQTPRYLIKTRGQQVTLSCSPISGHRSVSWYQQTPGQGLQFLFEYFSETQRNKGNFPGRFSGRQFSNSRSEMNVSTLELGDSALYLCASSPPWGETDAFFGQGTRLTVV.

In this sample, this clonotype turned up a few times. The V and J genes are TRBV6-1 and TRBJ2-1; TRBD2 matches at 12 bases. Germline V lookup: CDR1 MNHNS, CDR2 SASEGT. The CDR3 runs to 15 residues. Losses at the gene ends were 10 bases for V and 4 bases for J; bases not matched to a gene: 8. The CDR3 spells CAIMRTSGVYNEQFF. The CDR3 coding sequence is TGTGCCATCATGAGGACTAGCGGGGTTTACAATGAGCAGTTCTTC.

This clonotype was counted at least ten times. The genes are TRBV29-1 and TRBJ2-1; TRBD2 matches 7 bases. Germline V CDR1 and CDR2: SQVTM, ANQGSEA. CDR3 size: 13 residues. V lost 4 bases and J lost 2; bases outside the gene matches: 2. CDR3 nucleotide sequence: TGCAGCGTTGGAGCGGGGCCCTACAATGAGCAGTTCTTC. Translating it yields CSVGAGPYNEQFF.

The rearrangement links TRBV20-1 to TRBJ1-5, with TRBD1 as a possible D gene (5 bases). V was clipped by 6 bases and J by 0 bases, with 24 bases between them. The germline CDR1 and CDR2 sequences are DFQATT and SNEGSKA (reference sequence). This CDR3 comprises 18 residues. CDR3 DNA: TGCAGTGCCCTAAAAGCTTTGACAGAGTCCTATAGCAATCAGCCCCAGCATTTT. Its protein is CSALKALTESYSNQPQHF.